This TCR beta chain was found in a study of T cell responses to AZD1222 COVID-19 vaccine. The study's findings and limits: Donors in the cohort were predominantly white British and more often female, and clonal diversity was possibly underestimated. Among those given AZD1222, only six were seropositive at baseline.

As to this clone: What it binds is unknown.

V dropped 3 bases and J dropped 7 bases, with 10 bases sitting between them. CDR1 and CDR2 (germline): SEHNR, FQNEAQ (reference sequence). The CDR3 loop spans 12 amino acids. Method: immunoSEQ multiplex PCR; TCRdb's copy keeps in-frame clones and lacks some. The profile shows some 140,000 clones, roughly 89% of them singletons. This specimen consisted of peripheral blood, obtained on day 0 of AZD1222 vaccination. This clonotype originated in an adult in good health. This chain connects TRBV7-9 to TRBJ2-7, with TRBD1 as a possible D gene (5 bases). The CDR3, as DNA: TGTGCCAGCAGCTTGGGCAGGGAAGAGCAGTACTTC. It yields the protein CASSLGREEQYF.